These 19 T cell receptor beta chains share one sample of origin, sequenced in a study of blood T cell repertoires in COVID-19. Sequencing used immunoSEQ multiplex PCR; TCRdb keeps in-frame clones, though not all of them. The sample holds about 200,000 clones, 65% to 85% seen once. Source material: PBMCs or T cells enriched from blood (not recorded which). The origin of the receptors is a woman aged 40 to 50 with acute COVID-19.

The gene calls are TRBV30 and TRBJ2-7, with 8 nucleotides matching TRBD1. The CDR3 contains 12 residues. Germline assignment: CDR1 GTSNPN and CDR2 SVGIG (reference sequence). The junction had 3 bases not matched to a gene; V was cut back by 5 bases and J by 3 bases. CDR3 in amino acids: CAWGQGFYEQYF. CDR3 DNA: TGTGCCTGGGGACAGGGTTTCTACGAGCAGTACTTC.

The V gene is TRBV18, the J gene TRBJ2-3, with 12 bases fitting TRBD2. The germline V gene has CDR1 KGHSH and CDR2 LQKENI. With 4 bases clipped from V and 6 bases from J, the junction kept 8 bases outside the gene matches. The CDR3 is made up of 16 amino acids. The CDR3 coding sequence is TGTGCCAGCTCACAAACGACTAGCGGGGGAGGGGATACGCAGTATTTT. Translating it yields CASSQTTSGGGDTQYF.

CDR3 DNA: TGTGCCAGCAGCTCCTTTGGACAGGCGTCGGACAAACTGTTTTTT. This sequence encodes CASSSFGQASDKLFF. The chain uses TRBV7-9 and TRBJ1-4; 7 nucleotides align to TRBD1. The V segment lost 4 bases and the J segment 11 bases; nucleotides outside the gene matches: 13. CDR1 is SEHNR and CDR2 is FQNEAQ in the germline V gene (reference sequence). The CDR3 is 15 residues long. Supplemented by reference TRBV7-9 and TRBJ1-4, the full variable domain reads DTGVSQNPRHKITKRGQNVTFRCDPISEHNRLYWYRQTLGQGPEFLTYFQNEAQLEKSRLLSDRFSAERPKGSFSTLEIQRTEQGDSAMYLCASSSFGQASDKLFFGSGTQLSVL.

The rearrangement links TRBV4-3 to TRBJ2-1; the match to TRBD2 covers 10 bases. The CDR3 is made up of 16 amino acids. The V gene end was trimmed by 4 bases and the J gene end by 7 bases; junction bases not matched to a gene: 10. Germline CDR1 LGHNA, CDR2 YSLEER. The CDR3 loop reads CASSRSLAGVGNEQFF. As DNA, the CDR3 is TGCGCCAGCAGCCGTTCCCTAGCGGGAGTCGGGAATGAGCAGTTCTTC.

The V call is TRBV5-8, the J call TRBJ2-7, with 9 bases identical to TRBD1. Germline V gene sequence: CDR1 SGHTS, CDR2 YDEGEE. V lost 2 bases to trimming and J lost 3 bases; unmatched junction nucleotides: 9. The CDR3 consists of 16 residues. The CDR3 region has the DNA TGTGCCAGCAGCTTTGAAACAGGGGGCGACGGCTACGAGCAGTACTTC. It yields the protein CASSFETGGDGYEQYF.

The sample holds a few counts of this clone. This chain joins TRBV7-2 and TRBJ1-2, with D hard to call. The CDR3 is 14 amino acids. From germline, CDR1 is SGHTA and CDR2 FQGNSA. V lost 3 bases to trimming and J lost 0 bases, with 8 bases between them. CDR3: CASSLEGSNYGYTF. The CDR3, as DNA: TGTGCCAGCAGCTTGGAGGGTTCTAACTATGGCTACACCTTC.

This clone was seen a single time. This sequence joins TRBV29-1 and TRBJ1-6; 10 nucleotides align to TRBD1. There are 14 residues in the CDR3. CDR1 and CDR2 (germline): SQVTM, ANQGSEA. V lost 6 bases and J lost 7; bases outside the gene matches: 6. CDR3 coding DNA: TGCAGCGTGATGGAGACAGGGGGCAATTCACCCCTCCACTTT. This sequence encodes CSVMETGGNSPLHF.

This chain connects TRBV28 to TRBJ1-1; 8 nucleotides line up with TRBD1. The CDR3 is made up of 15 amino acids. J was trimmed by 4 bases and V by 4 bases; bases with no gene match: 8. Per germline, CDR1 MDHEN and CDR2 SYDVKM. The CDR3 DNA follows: TGTGCCAGCAGTTCACCCGGACAGGGAGGCACTGAAGCTTTCTTT. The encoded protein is CASSSPGQGGTEAFF.

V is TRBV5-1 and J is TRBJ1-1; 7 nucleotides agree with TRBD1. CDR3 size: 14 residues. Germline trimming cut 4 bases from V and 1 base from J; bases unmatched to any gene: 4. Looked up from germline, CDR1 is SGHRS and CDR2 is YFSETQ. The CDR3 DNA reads TGCGCCAGCAGCCGTAGGACAGGGAACACTGAAGCTTTCTTT. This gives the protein CASSRRTGNTEAFF.

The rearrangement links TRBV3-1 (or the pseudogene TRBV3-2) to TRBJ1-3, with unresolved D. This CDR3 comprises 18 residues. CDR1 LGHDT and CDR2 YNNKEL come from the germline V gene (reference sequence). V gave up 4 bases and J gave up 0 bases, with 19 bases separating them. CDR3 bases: TGTGCCAGCAGCCGCACCCCCCACACACTAAGCTCTGGAAACACCATATATTTT. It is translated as CASSRTPHTLSSGNTIYF.

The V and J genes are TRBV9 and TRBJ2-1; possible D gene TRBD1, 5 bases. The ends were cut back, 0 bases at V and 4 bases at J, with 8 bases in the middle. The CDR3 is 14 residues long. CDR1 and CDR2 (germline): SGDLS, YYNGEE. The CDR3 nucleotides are TGTGCCAGCAGCGTAGCTTCAGGGTACAATGAGCAGTTCTTC. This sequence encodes CASSVASGYNEQFF.

CDR3: CASSSAAGAGNTIYF. The DNA of the CDR3 is TGTGCCAGCAGCTCCGCAGCAGGGGCGGGAAACACCATATATTTT. V gene TRBV7-2 combines with J gene TRBJ1-3, with D perhaps TRBD1 (6 bases). This CDR3 is built from 15 residues. CDR1 is SGHTA and CDR2 is FQGNSA in the germline V gene. Trimming took 4 bases from V and 4 from J, leaving 14 bases between them.

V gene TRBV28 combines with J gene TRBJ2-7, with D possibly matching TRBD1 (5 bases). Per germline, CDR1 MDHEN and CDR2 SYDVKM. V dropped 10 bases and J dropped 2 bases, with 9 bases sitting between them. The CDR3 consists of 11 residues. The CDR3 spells CATGLTYEQYF. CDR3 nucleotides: TGTGCCACAGGGCTCACCTACGAGCAGTACTTC.

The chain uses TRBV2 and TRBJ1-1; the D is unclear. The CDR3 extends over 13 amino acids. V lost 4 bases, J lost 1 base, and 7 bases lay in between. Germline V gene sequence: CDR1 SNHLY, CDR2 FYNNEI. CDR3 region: CASSGEWNTEAFF. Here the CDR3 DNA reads TGTGCCAGCAGTGGGGAGTGGAACACTGAAGCTTTCTTT.

The CDR3 region is CASSRLAGGIGTGELFF. The CDR3 coding sequence is TGCGCCAGCAGCCGACTAGCGGGGGGTATCGGCACCGGGGAGCTGTTTTTT. This chain links TRBV5-1 with TRBJ2-2; 13 bases map to TRBD2. CDR1 is SGHRS, CDR2 YFSETQ, per germline. J was trimmed by 4 bases and V by 4 bases; bases with no gene match: 7. The CDR3 is 17 amino acids.

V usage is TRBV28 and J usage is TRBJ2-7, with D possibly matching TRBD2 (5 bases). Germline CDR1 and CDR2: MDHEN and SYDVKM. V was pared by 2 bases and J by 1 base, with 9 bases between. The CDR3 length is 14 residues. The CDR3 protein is CASSLRGFSYEQYF. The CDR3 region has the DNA TGTGCCAGCAGTTTACGGGGATTTTCCTACGAGCAGTACTTC.

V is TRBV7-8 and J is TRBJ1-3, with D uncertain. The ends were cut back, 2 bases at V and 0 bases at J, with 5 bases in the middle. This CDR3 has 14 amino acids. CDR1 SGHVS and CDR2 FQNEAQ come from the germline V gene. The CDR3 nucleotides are TGTGCCAGCAGCTTACTTTTCTCTGGAAACACCATATATTTT. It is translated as CASSLLFSGNTIYF. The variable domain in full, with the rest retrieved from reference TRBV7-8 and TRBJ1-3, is GAGVSQSPRYKVAKRGQDVALRCDPISGHVSLFWYQQALGQGPEFLTYFQNEAQLDKSGLPSDRFFAERPEGSVSTLKIQRTQQEDSAVYLCASSLLFSGNTIYFGEGSWLTVV.

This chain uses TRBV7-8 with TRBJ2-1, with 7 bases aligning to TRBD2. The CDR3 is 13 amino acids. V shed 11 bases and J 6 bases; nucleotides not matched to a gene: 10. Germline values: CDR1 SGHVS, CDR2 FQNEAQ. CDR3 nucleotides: TGTGCCGGCCCCGGGAGGCTTCCCAATGAGCAGTTCTTC. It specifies CAGPGRLPNEQFF.

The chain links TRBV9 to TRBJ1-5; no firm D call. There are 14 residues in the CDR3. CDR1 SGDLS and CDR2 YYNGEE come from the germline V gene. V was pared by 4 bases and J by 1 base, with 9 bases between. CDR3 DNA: TGTGCCAGCAGCCAGCACGGGAGCAATCAGCCCCAGCATTTT. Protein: CASSQHGSNQPQHF.